This T cell receptor (beta chain) came from a study of T cell clonotyping in hematopoietic cell transplantation. Study outcomes and limitations: Without cell sorting, CD4 versus CD8 contributions remain unresolved. At the given depth, recipient repertoires were over 95% de novo clonotypes. Recipient TCR diversity dropped after transplant; expanded clonotypes rose from day 30 to 180.

This CDR3 spans 15 amino acids. Germline V gene lookup returns CDR1 MDHEN and CDR2 SYDVKM. Trimming pared 7 bases from V and 5 bases from J, leaving 15 bases between. In its sample, this clone was seen a few times. Its antigen is still unknown. Sequencing was performed with immunoSEQ multiplex PCR; in TCRdb, only in-frame clones are kept and a portion is missing. The sample lists about 4,600 clones; 65% to 80% were seen once. This clonotype was sampled from a female patient aged 50-59 years who had an allogeneic stem cell transplant from an unrelated donor, so the T cells may come from the graft donor. Some clones in this sample may be carry-over from other donors' samples. Sample: peripheral blood mononuclear cells, taken 100 days after allogeneic stem cell transplant. The V gene is TRBV28, the J gene TRBJ1-6; D gene uncertain. CDR3 DNA sequence: TGTGCCAGCATTGGCCAGGCGGAAAATAATTCACCCCTCCACTTT. Its translation: CASIGQAENNSPLHF. Full variable domain (remainder filled in from reference TRBV28 and TRBJ1-6): DVKVTQSSRYLVKRTGEKVFLECVQDMDHENMFWYRQDPGLGLRLIYFSYDVKMKEKGDIPEGYSVSREKKERFSLILESASTNQTSMYLCASIGQAENNSPLHFGNGTRLTVT.